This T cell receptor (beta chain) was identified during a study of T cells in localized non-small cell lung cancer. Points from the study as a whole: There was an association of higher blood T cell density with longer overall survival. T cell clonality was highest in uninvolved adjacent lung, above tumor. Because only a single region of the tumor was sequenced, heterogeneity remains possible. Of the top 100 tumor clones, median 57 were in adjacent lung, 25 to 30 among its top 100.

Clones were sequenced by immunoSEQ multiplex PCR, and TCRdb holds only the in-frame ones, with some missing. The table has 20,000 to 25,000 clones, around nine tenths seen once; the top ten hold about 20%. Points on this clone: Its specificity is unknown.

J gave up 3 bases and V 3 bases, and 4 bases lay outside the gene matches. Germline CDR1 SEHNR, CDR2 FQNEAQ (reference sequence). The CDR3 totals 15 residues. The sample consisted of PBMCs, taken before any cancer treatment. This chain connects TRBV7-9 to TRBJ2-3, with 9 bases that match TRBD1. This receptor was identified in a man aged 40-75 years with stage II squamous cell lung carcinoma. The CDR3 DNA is TGTGCCAGCAGCTTGACAGGGGGAGGAACAGATACGCAGTATTTT. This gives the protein CASSLTGGGTDTQYF.